The following is a T cell receptor beta chain sequence with its context. Authors' processing steps: The authors estimated nucleated cell counts from reference gene primer amplification. Profiled with immunoSEQ multiplex PCR; TCRdb holds only in-frame clones, not every one. That table gives V, J and clone size, and the DNA gave D and trimming. The data show over 120,000 clones, with approximately 90% seen just once and roughly 2.9% held by the top ten. The CDR3 runs 16 residues. J gave up 3 bases and V 4 bases, and 9 bases lay outside the gene matches. The germline gives CDR1 MDHEN, CDR2 SYDVKM. The sample comes from a study of blood T cell repertoires in COVID-19. The overall study: Samples of COVID-19 (acute and convalescent) were obtained from the United States, Italy and Spain. PBMCs, B-cell-depleted T cells, or T cells provided the cDNA or gDNA that made up the material.

The chain carries TRBV28 and TRBJ2-3; 8 positions match TRBD1. The sequence was obtained from a man in his fifties or sixties with active or convalescent COVID-19. The sequenced sample was peripheral blood. In DNA form, the CDR3 reads TGTGCCAGCAGTTCCTCTGGACAGGGTATTACAGATACGCAGTATTTT. As protein: CASSSSGQGITDTQYF.